This T cell receptor (beta chain) emerged from a study of blood T cell repertoires in COVID-19. The table came from immunoSEQ multiplex PCR; TCRdb's copy has only in-frame clones and leaves some out. In the table there are approximately 220,000 clones, 75% to 90% of which are singletons. Participants spanned ages about 18 to 95 years and resided in some 22 US areas. No more than 2 weeks before study entry, exposed participants had met a case of COVID-19. Germline V gene sequence: CDR1 KGHSH, CDR2 LQKENI. The CDR3 length is 14 residues. Trimming took 8 bases from V and 8 from J, leaving 21 bases between them.

The sample taken for sequencing was PBMCs or T cells enriched from blood (not recorded which). The TCR sequence derives from a woman under 40 who had been exposed to COVID-19. The genes are TRBV18 and TRBJ1-1, with a tentative D call TRBD1 (6 bases). The CDR3 is CASRNPTEGDEAFF. As DNA, the CDR3 is TGTGCCAGCCGCAACCCGACAGAGGGGGACGAAGCTTTCTTT.